This TCR beta chain was captured in a study of blood T cell repertoires in COVID-19. Study context: The United States, Italy and Spain provided the acute and convalescent COVID-19 samples. PBMCs, B-cell-depleted T cells, or T cells were the source of the cDNA or gDNA that made up the material.

The CDR3 length is 17 residues. With V trimmed by 6 bases and J by 0 bases, 10 bases remained unmatched. Germline V gives CDR1 SNHLY, CDR2 FYNNEI. In the original processing: For nucleated cells, counts were estimated from reference gene primer amplification. Only in-frame clones appear in the TCRdb table, and some are missing; sequencing was by immunoSEQ multiplex PCR. That table supplies the V and J calls and clone size; D and trimming were determined from the DNA. The table shows approximately 75,000 clones, with roughly 76% occurring only once. This chain uses TRBV2 with TRBJ2-7; TRBD2 matches at 11 bases. The receptor was isolated from an elderly woman with active or convalescent COVID-19. The material sequenced was peripheral blood. CDR3 sequence (DNA): TGTGCCAGCAGCAATGCACTAGCGGGGGCCTCCTCCTACGAGCAGTACTTC. Amino acid sequence: CASSNALAGASSYEQYF.